The 21 T cell receptor beta chains given below trace back to one sample, sequenced in a study of blood T cells in healthy people across ages. The authors ran a second PCR of roughly 6 to 12 cycles using a sample-barcoded 5' primer and a J-beta primer mix. One entry per CDR3 protein results from TCRdb running MiXCR on the 5' RACE reads. The sample includes about 1.8 million distinct CDR3 sequences, around 48% seen only once; the top ten take approximately 2.1%. Sequenced sample: blood. The receptors here all came from a woman between 35 and 50 years old in good health.

This clonotype came up a few times. The gene calls are TRBV13 and TRBJ2-3; D is unresolved. The CDR3 extends over 13 amino acids. The ends were cut back, 3 bases at V and 11 bases at J, with 15 bases in the middle. Germline V gene sequence: CDR1 PRHDT, CDR2 FYEKMQ (reference sequence). In nucleotides, the CDR3 is TGTGCCAGCAGCTTTCCGGGTCAAATATTGCAGTATTTT. Translating it yields CASSFPGQILQYF.

J is TRBJ2-1 and V is TRBV5-1, with 8 bases fitting TRBD2. The V gene end was trimmed by 0 bases and the J gene end by 3 bases; junction bases not matched to a gene: 5. Per the germline V gene, CDR1 is SGHRS and CDR2 is YFSETQ. The CDR3 runs to 16 residues. DNA of the CDR3: TGCGCCAGCAGCTTGGCCCGGGGGGGGCTCTACAATGAGCAGTTCTTC. This sequence encodes CASSLARGGLYNEQFF.

This clonotype was picked up one time. This chain connects TRBV29-1 to TRBJ1-2; no reliable D call. With 4 bases removed from V and 8 bases from J, the gap between germline ends came to 11 bases. Germline CDR1 is SQVTM and CDR2 is ANQGSEA. The CDR3 has 11 amino acids. CDR3 amino acids: CSVAVRGGYTF. CDR3 coding DNA: TGCAGCGTTGCGGTGCGAGGCGGCTACACCTTC. Full variable domain (remainder filled in from reference TRBV29-1 and TRBJ1-2): SAVISQKPSRDICQRGTSLTIQCQVDSQVTMMFWYRQQPGQSLTLIATANQGSEATYESGFVIDKFPISRPNLTFSTLTVSNMSPEDSSIYLCSVAVRGGYTFGSGTRLTVV.

DNA of the CDR3: TGTGCCAGCTCACCAGCGAGGTTTGGCTCCTACGAGCAGTACTTC. Translated, it gives CASSPARFGSYEQYF. The gene calls are TRBV18 and TRBJ2-7; no definite D call. CDR3 length: 15 amino acids. Trimming removed 2 bases from V and 0 bases from J, with 11 bases in between. Germline V CDR1 and CDR2: KGHSH, LQKENI.

This clonotype has a handful of counts. This rearrangement joins TRBV5-1 to TRBJ2-1; 7 nucleotides line up with TRBD1. After removal of 4 bases from V and 3 bases from J, the junction contained 10 bases not matched to a gene. The CDR3 is made up of 16 amino acids. Germline V gene sequence: CDR1 SGHRS, CDR2 YFSETQ. The CDR3 DNA is TGCGCCAGCAGCATACCGACAGGGTCAATCTACAATGAGCAGTTCTTC. It is translated as CASSIPTGSIYNEQFF.

The rearrangement links TRBV6-5 to TRBJ1-1; 8 positions agree with TRBD1. The CDR3 has 14 amino acids. Germline CDR1 is MNHEY and CDR2 is SVGAGI. V trimming: 7 bases; J trimming: 5 bases; junction bases outside the gene matches: 9. The CDR3 region has the DNA TGTGCCAGCACGTCTCGGACAGGGAAGACTGAAGCTTTCTTT. It yields the protein CASTSRTGKTEAFF.

This clonotype was detected only a few times. J is TRBJ2-1 and V is TRBV2; 14 bases map to TRBD2. With V trimmed by 4 bases and J by 1 base, 3 bases remained unmatched. Germline values: CDR1 SNHLY, CDR2 FYNNEI. There are 17 residues in the CDR3. This CDR3 is CASSAGLAGESYNEQFF. Here the CDR3 DNA reads TGTGCCAGCAGTGCGGGACTAGCGGGGGAATCCTACAATGAGCAGTTCTTC.

The CDR3 is CASSESGHRYGYTF. CDR3 DNA sequence: TGCGCCAGCAGTGAGTCGGGACACCGCTATGGCTACACCTTC. The chain recombines TRBV10-2 with TRBJ1-2; the D gene is possibly TRBD1 (6 bases). The germline gives CDR1 WSHSY, CDR2 SAAADI. Trimming pared 0 bases from V and 4 bases from J, leaving 9 bases between. The CDR3 runs to 14 residues.

This chain links TRBV5-5 with TRBJ2-4; D uncertain. The CDR3 runs 15 residues. Germline V lookup: CDR1 SGHKS, CDR2 YYEKEE (reference sequence). The V end lost 6 bases, the J end lost 0 bases, and 13 bases lay between the germline ends. The CDR3 nucleotides are TGTGCCAGCAAAGGAGTAAACCTAGCCAAAAACATTCAGTACTTC. Its translation: CASKGVNLAKNIQYF.

This clonotype was detected a few times. The chain uses TRBV5-1 and TRBJ2-1; 14 positions agree with TRBD2. In germline, CDR1 is SGHRS, CDR2 YFSETQ. V shed 2 bases, J shed 7 bases, and the junction held 11 bases outside the gene matches. This CDR3 has 18 amino acids. The CDR3 loop reads CASSLRTSGGTMWNEQFF. The CDR3 nucleotides read TGCGCCAGCAGCTTAAGGACTAGCGGGGGGACTATGTGGAATGAGCAGTTCTTC.

As concerns this clonotype: Germline is not matched at one junction end, which may reflect a read error. The chain uses TRBV28 and TRBJ2-5; 9 bases are a match to TRBD1. Germline V gives CDR1 MDHEN, CDR2 SYDVKM. This CDR3 contains 15 residues. The CDR3 coding sequence is TGTGCCAGCAGTATCCCGGGACAGGGAAGAGAGACTCAGTACTTC. This codes for CASSIPGQGRETQYF.

The J gene is TRBJ2-3, the V gene TRBV27, with TRBD2 identical over 12 bases. CDR1 is MNHEY and CDR2 is SMNVEV in the germline V gene (reference sequence). This CDR3 has 20 amino acids. Unmatched junction bases numbered 10, after V lost 0 bases and J lost 0 bases. The CDR3 region has the DNA TGTGCCAGCAGTTTATCTCCTAGCGGGGGGGCAGTATTCAGCACAGATACGCAGTATTTT. It codes for CASSLSPSGGAVFSTDTQYF.

Remarks on this clonotype: At one end the junction does not follow the germline gene, possibly because of a read error. V gene TRBV20-1 combines with J gene TRBJ1-2; 8 nucleotides agree with TRBD1. This CDR3 contains 14 residues. Germline V lookup: CDR1 DFQATT, CDR2 SNEGSKA (reference sequence). For the CDR3, the DNA is TGCAGTGCTCCTATCGGACAGGGCTCCTATGGCTGCACCTTC. Translation gives CSAPIGQGSYGCTF.

The CDR3: CSGDVDTLTGADTQYF. In DNA form, the CDR3 reads TGCAGCGGGGACGTGGACACCTTAACCGGGGCAGATACGCAGTATTTT. The chain uses TRBV29-1 and TRBJ2-3; D is perhaps TRBD1 or TRBD2 (5 bases each). V shed 7 bases and J shed 4 bases, with 24 bases lying between them. Germline V gene sequence: CDR1 SQVTM, CDR2 ANQGSEA. The CDR3 runs to 16 residues.

The V gene is TRBV4-3, the J gene TRBJ1-2, with 7 bases that match TRBD1. V lost 0 bases, J lost 6 bases, and 13 bases stayed unmatched. Per germline, CDR1 LGHNA and CDR2 YSLEER. The CDR3 runs to 17 residues. The DNA for the CDR3 is TGCGCCAGCAGCCAAGAATTAGTAGGGGGCGCGACTAATGGCTACACCTTC. It codes for CASSQELVGGATNGYTF.

This clonotype was picked up a small number of times. The chain recombines TRBV12-3 or TRBV12-4 with TRBJ2-1, with D possibly matching TRBD1 (5 bases). V gave up 3 bases and J gave up 2 bases, with 14 bases separating them. There are 16 residues in the CDR3. As DNA, the CDR3 is TGTGCCAGCAGTTTCACTTTGTCAGGGACCTACAATGAGCAGTTCTTC. Residues: CASSFTLSGTYNEQFF.

V usage is TRBV4-1 and J usage is TRBJ2-3; 8 nucleotides match TRBD2. CDR3 size: 17 residues. Germline trimming cut 1 base from V and 2 bases from J; bases unmatched to any gene: 8. CDR1 and CDR2 from the germline V gene are MGHRA and YSYEKL. DNA of the CDR3: TGCGCCAGCAGCCAAGGAGGGGCGGGGGGATTCACAGATACGCAGTATTTT. Protein: CASSQGGAGGFTDTQYF.

The chain links TRBV2 to TRBJ2-5; the D call may be TRBD1 or TRBD2 (5 bases each). V gave up 7 bases and J gave up 2 bases, with 17 bases separating them. Germline CDR1 and CDR2: SNHLY and FYNNEI. The CDR3 has 15 residues. The CDR3 DNA reads as TGTGCCAGCACGGCAGGGTCACTAGGACAAGAGACCCAGTACTTC. The encoded protein is CASTAGSLGQETQYF.

This chain joins TRBV5-1 and TRBJ2-7; 10 bases are a match to TRBD1. J gave up 4 bases and V 2 bases, and 6 bases lay outside the gene matches. The CDR3 consists of 15 residues. Germline-derived CDR1 and CDR2 are SGHRS and YFSETQ. The CDR3 is CASSFNPGQGYEQYF. The DNA for the CDR3 is TGCGCCAGCAGCTTTAACCCGGGACAGGGGTACGAGCAGTACTTC.

This clonotype showed up just a few times. This rearrangement joins TRBV6-5 to TRBJ2-5; weak D call: TRBD2 (5 bases). With 6 bases removed from V and 5 bases from J, the gap between germline ends came to 10 bases. This CDR3 spans 12 amino acids. CDR1 is MNHEY, CDR2 SVGAGI, per germline. The CDR3 sequence is CASRDSTETQYF. In DNA, the CDR3 is TGTGCCAGCAGGGACTCCACGGAGACCCAGTACTTC.

This clonotype was found a few times. This chain joins TRBV10-3 and TRBJ2-3; 9 bases are shared with TRBD1. This CDR3 contains 16 residues. J lost 4 bases, V lost 4 bases, and 9 bases had no gene match. Germline V gene data show CDR1 as ENHRY and CDR2 as SYGVKD. The CDR3 nucleotides are TGTGCCATCAGTGGAGCTGGGACAGGGAAGGCAGATACGCAGTATTTT. It translates to CAISGAGTGKADTQYF.